Listed below are T cell receptor beta chains from one sample, sequenced in a study of cytomegalovirus exposure and HLA in healthy donors. Sequencing used immunoSEQ multiplex PCR; TCRdb keeps in-frame clones, though not all of them. The data show fewer than 150,000 clones, over 70% seen once. Sequencing was performed on PBMCs. The receptors originated from a female donor in good health and CMV-seropositive. Each CDR3 is given with its conserved first and last residue. D genes are given only for firm matches. Size values are once, few and many counts, or a class for expanded clones, and some rows have none.

D gene,V gene,J gene,clone size,CDR3 DNA,CDR3 protein
.,TRBV7-2,TRBJ2-5,.,TGTGCCAGCAGTTCCTCGTCGGGAGAGACCCAGTACTTC,CASSSSSGETQYF
.,TRBV5-1,TRBJ1-1,.,TGCGCCAGCAGCTGGGGCAGGAACACTGAAGCTTTCTTT,CASSWGRNTEAFF
.,TRBV29-1,TRBJ1-5,.,TGCAGCGTCATTAGCGGGATCTCAGGTCAGCCCCAGCATTTT,CSVISGISGQPQHF
TRBD2,TRBV4-1,TRBJ2-1,.,TGCGCCAGCAGCCAAGCCGGGACTAGCGGGGCTTACAATGAGCAGTTCTTC,CASSQAGTSGAYNEQFF
TRBD1,TRBV10-3,TRBJ2-7,.,TGTGCCACGGGACAGTACTCCTACGAGCAGTACTTC,CATGQYSYEQYF
.,TRBV2,TRBJ1-6,.,TGTGCCAGCAGGACAGTTTATAATTCACCCCTCCACTTT,CASRTVYNSPLHF
TRBD2,TRBV19,TRBJ2-1,.,TGTGCCAGTAGTCAAAGCGGGGGGGCCAATGAGCAGTTCTTC,CASSQSGGANEQFF
.,TRBV29-1,TRBJ1-5,.,TGCAGCGCTGGTAGTGGGCTGCAGCCCCAGCATTTT,CSAGSGLQPQHF
.,TRBV9,TRBJ1-1,few,TGTGCCAGCAGCGTAGACGGGATGAACACTGAAGCTTTCTTT,CASSVDGMNTEAFF
.,TRBV5-1,TRBJ1-6,.,TGCGCCAGCAGCTCCGGAGATTCACCCCTCCACTTT,CASSSGDSPLHF
TRBD1,TRBV9,TRBJ2-7,.,TGTGCCAGCAGTCCTGGACAGGGGATCAACGAGCAGTACTTC,CASSPGQGINEQYF
.,TRBV19,TRBJ2-2,.,TGTGCCAGTAGTCCGACAGTTAACACCGGGGAGCTGTTTTTT,CASSPTVNTGELFF
.,TRBV5-1,TRBJ1-1,.,TGCGCCAGCAGCGAGACAGATGATGAAGCTTTCTTT,CASSETDDEAFF
TRBD2,TRBV6-5,TRBJ2-5,.,TGTGCCAGCACAACTAGCGGGGCAGAGACCCAGTACTTC,CASTTSGAETQYF
.,TRBV6-1,TRBJ2-5,.,TGTGCCGGCAGGGACGGGGTCCAAGAGACCCAGTACTTC,CAGRDGVQETQYF
.,TRBV25-1,TRBJ2-7,once,TGTGCCAGATCCGCCTGCCGGGGATACTCCTACGAGCAGTACTTC,CARSACRGYSYEQYF
TRBD2,TRBV15,TRBJ2-5,.,TGTGCCACCAGCAGAGGGAGCGGGGGGGAAGAGACCCAGTACTTC,CATSRGSGGEETQYF
.,TRBV27,TRBJ1-2,once,TGTGCCAGCACCCCAGGGGCAGGAGACGACTATGGCTACACCTTC,CASTPGAGDDYGYTF
TRBD2,TRBV9,TRBJ2-7,few,TGTGCCAGCAGCGTATCAGCGGGGGTAGCCTACGAGCAGTACTTC,CASSVSAGVAYEQYF
TRBD2,TRBV5-6,TRBJ2-7,.,TGTGCCAGCAGCTTTGGGAGGGGCCTAACTTCCTACGAGCAGTACTTC,CASSFGRGLTSYEQYF
.,TRBV19,TRBJ2-5,.,TGTGCCAGTAGTATAGATGTCGTTCAAGAGACCCAGTACTTC,CASSIDVVQETQYF
.,TRBV6-5,TRBJ1-5,.,TGTGCCAGCACCAACCCGGGACAGCCCCAGCATTTT,CASTNPGQPQHF
TRBD2,TRBV6-1,TRBJ2-1,.,TGTGCCAGCAGTGAAGTCCCGGGGTTGGCGGGGGGGCGCCAGTTCTTC,CASSEVPGLAGGRQFF
.,TRBV5-1,TRBJ1-1,.,TGCGCCAGCAGCCTAACAGGGACCACTGAAGCTTTCTTT,CASSLTGTTEAFF
TRBD1,TRBV5-5,TRBJ2-3,.,TGTGCCAGCAGCTTGGACGGACAGGGGACAGATACGCAGTATTTT,CASSLDGQGTDTQYF
TRBD2,TRBV6-5,TRBJ2-7,.,TGTGCCAGCAGTAGAAGGACTAGCGGCTACGAGCAGTACTTC,CASSRRTSGYEQYF
TRBD1,TRBV30,TRBJ1-2,.,TGTGCCTGGAGTGTACGGAGGGGGCAGGGCTACACCTTC,CAWSVRRGQGYTF
TRBD2,TRBV7-9,TRBJ2-1,few,TGTGCCAGCAGCTTAAGCGGGACCCTCTACAATGAGCAGTTCTTC,CASSLSGTLYNEQFF
TRBD1,TRBV2,TRBJ1-5,.,TGTGCCATCAGACAGGGGAATAGCAATCAGCCCCAGCATTTT,CAIRQGNSNQPQHF
TRBD1,TRBV7-9,TRBJ2-3,.,TGTGCCAGCAGCGCGCGACAGGGGGTAGATACGCAGTATTTT,CASSARQGVDTQYF
.,TRBV2,TRBJ1-1,.,TGTGCCAGCAGACAGGACGCGGGGACTGAAGCTTTCTTT,CASRQDAGTEAFF
TRBD1,TRBV6-1,TRBJ2-7,.,TGTGCCAGCAAACCAGGGGGCAGCGCCGCCTACGAGCAGTACTTC,CASKPGGSAAYEQYF
TRBD2,TRBV7-3,TRBJ2-1,.,TGTGCCAGCAGCCGCGGGGCGCGGACTAGCGGAGACAATGAGCAGTTCTTC,CASSRGARTSGDNEQFF
TRBD1,TRBV14,TRBJ2-7,once,TGTGCCAGCAGCCCCTACGGACAGGGGTGGGACGAGCAGTACTTC,CASSPYGQGWDEQYF
.,TRBV11-2,TRBJ2-7,.,TGTGCCAGCAGCTTGGGCATGACCTACGAGCAGTACTTC,CASSLGMTYEQYF
TRBD1,TRBV11-2,TRBJ2-7,few,TGTGCCAGCAGCTTAGTTGGGACAGGTCCATACGAGCAGTACTTC,CASSLVGTGPYEQYF
.,TRBV7-8,TRBJ1-2,.,TGTGCCAGCAGCTTAGGGGGGGTTGGTAGGGGAAATGTCTATGGCTACACCTTC,CASSLGGVGRGNVYGYTF
.,TRBV28,TRBJ1-5,once,TGTGCCAGCGGGGGCATCAATCAGCCCCAGCATTTT,CASGGINQPQHF
TRBD1,TRBV5-6,TRBJ1-2,.,TGTGCCAGCAGCCACCCCCCCCCGACAGGGAGCCGCTATGGCTACACCTTC,CASSHPPPTGSRYGYTF
.,TRBV30,TRBJ1-1,.,TGTGCCTGGATGACAGAGCCGAACACTGAAGCTTTCTTT,CAWMTEPNTEAFF
.,TRBV11-2,TRBJ1-4,.,TGTGCCAGCAGCCCTCGGGGTAATGAAAAACTGTTTTTT,CASSPRGNEKLFF
.,TRBV30,TRBJ1-6,.,TGTGCCTGGAGTGGCCAGTCCTCTTCTCCCCTCCACTTT,CAWSGQSSSPLHF
.,TRBV4-3,TRBJ1-6,.,TGCGCCAGCAGCCAAGAAGCAGGGCGAAATTCACCCCTCCACTTT,CASSQEAGRNSPLHF
TRBD1,TRBV4-2,TRBJ1-1,few,TGTGCCAGCAGCCGGGTAGGACAGGACGAAGCTTTCTTT,CASSRVGQDEAFF
TRBD1,TRBV5-1,TRBJ1-1,.,TGCGCCAGCAGCCCTGACAGGGGCGGGAGCACTGAAGCTTTCTTT,CASSPDRGGSTEAFF
TRBD1,TRBV27,TRBJ2-7,.,TGTGCCAGTAGGGGACAGAACACTTACGAGCAGTACTTC,CASRGQNTYEQYF
.,TRBV7-9,TRBJ1-4,.,TGTGCCAGCAGCTTAGTCCGAGGGGGTGGTAATGAAAAACTGTTTTTT,CASSLVRGGGNEKLFF
TRBD2,TRBV30,TRBJ2-7,.,TGTGCCTGGACTAGCGGGGGGGCCTACGAGCAGTACTTC,CAWTSGGAYEQYF
.,TRBV5-5,TRBJ1-1,.,TGTGCCAGCAGCTTCTCGAGGTCGTTCACTGAAGCTTTCTTT,CASSFSRSFTEAFF
.,TRBV19,TRBJ1-1,.,TGTGCCAGTAGTATCATATCGGGGACTGAAGCTTTCTTT,CASSIISGTEAFF
TRBD1,TRBV4-1,TRBJ1-4,.,TGCGCCAGCAGCCAGGACAGGGGTAATGAAAAACTGTTTTTT,CASSQDRGNEKLFF
.,TRBV15,TRBJ2-5,.,TGTGCCACCAGCAGAGATACCACTGACCGGTACCGGGAGCAGTACTTC,CATSRDTTDRYREQYF